The 12 T cell receptor beta chains in this list originate from one sample, sequenced in a study of T cells in Graves' hyperthyroidism and ophthalmopathy. Amplified TCR beta CDR3 regions derived from RNA transcripts. During a first-round RT-PCR of the TCR CDR3, the HTBI primer set was used. MiXCR, applied by TCRdb to the multiplex PCR reads, yields one record per CDR3 protein. Of 80,000 to 100,000 distinct CDR3 sequences detected, around 40% appear once; the ten largest clones hold roughly 10%. Sequenced input: peripheral blood or thyroid tissue (not recorded which). The receptors were sampled from a woman between 25 and 40 years old with Graves' hyperthyroidism.

This clonotype was picked up many times. The chain employs TRBV27 and TRBJ1-5; a possible D gene is TRBD1 (5 bases). The CDR3 consists of 13 residues. V was cut by 3 bases and J by 7 bases, with 10 bases left in between. Per the germline V gene, CDR1 is MNHEY and CDR2 is SMNVEV (reference sequence). CDR3 loop: CASSFRAGQPQHF. CDR3 bases: TGTGCCAGCAGTTTCAGGGCAGGGCAGCCCCAGCATTTT.

The sample holds many counts of this clonotype. This chain joins TRBV27 and TRBJ2-6, with a possible D match to TRBD2 (5 bases). The V gene lost 3 bases and the J gene lost 0 bases, with 9 bases spanning the gap. Germline V lookup: CDR1 MNHEY, CDR2 SMNVEV (reference sequence). This CDR3 contains 16 residues. The CDR3 here is CASSFLGVSGANVLTF. As DNA, the CDR3 is TGTGCCAGCAGTTTTCTCGGGGTCTCTGGGGCCAACGTCCTGACTTTC.

There are many counts of this clonotype. The chain links TRBV5-1 to TRBJ2-7, with 13 bases fitting TRBD2. CDR1 and CDR2 from the germline V gene are SGHRS and YFSETQ. The CDR3 totals 17 residues. V dropped 0 bases and J dropped 4; count of bases not matched to a gene: 7. The CDR3 region has the DNA TGCGCCAGCAGCTTGGGACTAGCGGGAGGAGTGGGATACGAGCAGTACTTC. Its translation is CASSLGLAGGVGYEQYF. The variable domain in full, with the rest retrieved from reference TRBV5-1 and TRBJ2-7, is KAGVTQTPRYLIKTRGQQVTLSCSPISGHRSVSWYQQTPGQGLQFLFEYFSETQRNKGNFPGRFSGRQFSNSRSEMNVSTLELGDSALYLCASSLGLAGGVGYEQYFGPGTRLTVT.

This clonotype was counted many times. The chain joins TRBV19 to TRBJ2-2, with TRBD2 matching 14 bases. This CDR3 has 16 amino acids. The germline V gene has CDR1 LNHDA and CDR2 SQIVND (reference sequence). V shed 5 bases, J shed 5 bases, and the junction held 4 bases outside the gene matches. The DNA of the CDR3 is TGTGCCAGTAGTCCGGGACTAGCGGGAGCAACCGGGGAGCTGTTTTTT. Translated: CASSPGLAGATGELFF. The full variable domain, completed using reference TRBV19 and TRBJ2-2, is DGGITQSPKYLFRKEGQNVTLSCEQNLNHDAMYWYRQDPGQGLRLIYYSQIVNDFQKGDIAEGYSVSREKKESFPLTVTSAQKNPTAFYLCASSPGLAGATGELFFGEGSRLTVL.

V is TRBV12-3 or TRBV12-4 and J is TRBJ1-3; 10 nucleotides line up with TRBD1. This CDR3 contains 17 residues. V was clipped by 5 bases and J by 2 bases; unmatched bases: 9. The CDR3 DNA sequence: TGTGCCAGCAGTAACCGGGACAGGGGAGACCCTGGAAACACCATATATTTT. It specifies CASSNRDRGDPGNTIYF.

This clonotype was observed at least ten times. The V and J genes are TRBV28 and TRBJ2-7; D may match TRBD1 or TRBD2 (5 bases each). Germline-derived CDR1 and CDR2 are MDHEN and SYDVKM. V was shortened by 2 bases and J by 4 bases, with 12 bases between the two germline ends. This CDR3 has 14 amino acids. The CDR3 DNA is TGTGCCAGCAGTTTACTGGGACGAACTTACGAGCAGTACTTC. Its protein product is CASSLLGRTYEQYF.

As to this clonotype: At one boundary the junction diverges from the germline segment, which might be a read error. The CDR3 sequence: CAGSLAQGDEAFF. The CDR3 coding sequence is TGCGCCGGCAGCTTGGCCCAGGGCGATGAAGCTTTCTTT. This chain links TRBV5-1 with TRBJ1-1, with D perhaps TRBD1 (5 bases). CDR3 length: 13 amino acids. CDR1 and CDR2 (germline): SGHRS, YFSETQ.

This clonotype came up many times. The chain couples TRBV6-1 to TRBJ1-1; 7 bases agree with TRBD1. The V segment lost 6 bases and the J segment 7 bases; nucleotides outside the gene matches: 2. The CDR3 extends over 11 amino acids. In germline, CDR1 is MNHNS, CDR2 SASEGT. CDR3 DNA sequence: TGTGCCAGCAGCGACAGGGATGAAGCTTTCTTT. Amino acid sequence: CASSDRDEAFF.

This clonotype was observed many times. The chain carries TRBV7-8 and TRBJ2-5, with 7 positions matching TRBD2. Germline loops: CDR1 SGHVS, CDR2 FQNEAQ. The trim removed 1 base at V and 5 bases at J, leaving 7 bases unmatched. The CDR3 covers 15 residues. Here the CDR3 reads CASSLGAGAGETQYF. The CDR3 region has the DNA TGTGCCAGCAGCTTAGGGGCGGGAGCGGGGGAGACCCAGTACTTC.

This clonotype appeared many times. V and J are TRBV2 and TRBJ1-5, with D possibly being TRBD1 (5 bases). CDR3 length equals 14 residues. The germline CDR1 and CDR2 sequences are SNHLY and FYNNEI. V lost 6 bases and J 2 bases, leaving 11 bases between the germline ends. CDR3 sequence reads: CASRGHGGNQPQHF. Here the CDR3 DNA reads TGTGCCAGCAGAGGACATGGTGGCAATCAGCCCCAGCATTTT.

This chain joins TRBV2 and TRBJ2-2; 10 nucleotides match TRBD1. The CDR3 is made up of 18 amino acids. Germline V gene lookup returns CDR1 SNHLY and CDR2 FYNNEI. The V segment lost 1 base and the J segment 2 bases; nucleotides outside the gene matches: 7. In DNA form, the CDR3 reads TGTGCCAGCAGTGAAGGTGGTAGGGACAGGGGTAACACCGGGGAGCTGTTTTTT. It codes for CASSEGGRDRGNTGELFF.

V and J are TRBV28 and TRBJ1-5; a possible D gene is TRBD1 (6 bases). V dropped 5 bases and J dropped 5 bases, with 16 bases sitting between them. Germline V gene sequence: CDR1 MDHEN, CDR2 SYDVKM. There are 15 residues in the CDR3. In DNA, the CDR3 is TGTGCCAGCAGTGACAGGATTTTTTCTGATCAGCCCCAGCATTTT. Its translation is CASSDRIFSDQPQHF.